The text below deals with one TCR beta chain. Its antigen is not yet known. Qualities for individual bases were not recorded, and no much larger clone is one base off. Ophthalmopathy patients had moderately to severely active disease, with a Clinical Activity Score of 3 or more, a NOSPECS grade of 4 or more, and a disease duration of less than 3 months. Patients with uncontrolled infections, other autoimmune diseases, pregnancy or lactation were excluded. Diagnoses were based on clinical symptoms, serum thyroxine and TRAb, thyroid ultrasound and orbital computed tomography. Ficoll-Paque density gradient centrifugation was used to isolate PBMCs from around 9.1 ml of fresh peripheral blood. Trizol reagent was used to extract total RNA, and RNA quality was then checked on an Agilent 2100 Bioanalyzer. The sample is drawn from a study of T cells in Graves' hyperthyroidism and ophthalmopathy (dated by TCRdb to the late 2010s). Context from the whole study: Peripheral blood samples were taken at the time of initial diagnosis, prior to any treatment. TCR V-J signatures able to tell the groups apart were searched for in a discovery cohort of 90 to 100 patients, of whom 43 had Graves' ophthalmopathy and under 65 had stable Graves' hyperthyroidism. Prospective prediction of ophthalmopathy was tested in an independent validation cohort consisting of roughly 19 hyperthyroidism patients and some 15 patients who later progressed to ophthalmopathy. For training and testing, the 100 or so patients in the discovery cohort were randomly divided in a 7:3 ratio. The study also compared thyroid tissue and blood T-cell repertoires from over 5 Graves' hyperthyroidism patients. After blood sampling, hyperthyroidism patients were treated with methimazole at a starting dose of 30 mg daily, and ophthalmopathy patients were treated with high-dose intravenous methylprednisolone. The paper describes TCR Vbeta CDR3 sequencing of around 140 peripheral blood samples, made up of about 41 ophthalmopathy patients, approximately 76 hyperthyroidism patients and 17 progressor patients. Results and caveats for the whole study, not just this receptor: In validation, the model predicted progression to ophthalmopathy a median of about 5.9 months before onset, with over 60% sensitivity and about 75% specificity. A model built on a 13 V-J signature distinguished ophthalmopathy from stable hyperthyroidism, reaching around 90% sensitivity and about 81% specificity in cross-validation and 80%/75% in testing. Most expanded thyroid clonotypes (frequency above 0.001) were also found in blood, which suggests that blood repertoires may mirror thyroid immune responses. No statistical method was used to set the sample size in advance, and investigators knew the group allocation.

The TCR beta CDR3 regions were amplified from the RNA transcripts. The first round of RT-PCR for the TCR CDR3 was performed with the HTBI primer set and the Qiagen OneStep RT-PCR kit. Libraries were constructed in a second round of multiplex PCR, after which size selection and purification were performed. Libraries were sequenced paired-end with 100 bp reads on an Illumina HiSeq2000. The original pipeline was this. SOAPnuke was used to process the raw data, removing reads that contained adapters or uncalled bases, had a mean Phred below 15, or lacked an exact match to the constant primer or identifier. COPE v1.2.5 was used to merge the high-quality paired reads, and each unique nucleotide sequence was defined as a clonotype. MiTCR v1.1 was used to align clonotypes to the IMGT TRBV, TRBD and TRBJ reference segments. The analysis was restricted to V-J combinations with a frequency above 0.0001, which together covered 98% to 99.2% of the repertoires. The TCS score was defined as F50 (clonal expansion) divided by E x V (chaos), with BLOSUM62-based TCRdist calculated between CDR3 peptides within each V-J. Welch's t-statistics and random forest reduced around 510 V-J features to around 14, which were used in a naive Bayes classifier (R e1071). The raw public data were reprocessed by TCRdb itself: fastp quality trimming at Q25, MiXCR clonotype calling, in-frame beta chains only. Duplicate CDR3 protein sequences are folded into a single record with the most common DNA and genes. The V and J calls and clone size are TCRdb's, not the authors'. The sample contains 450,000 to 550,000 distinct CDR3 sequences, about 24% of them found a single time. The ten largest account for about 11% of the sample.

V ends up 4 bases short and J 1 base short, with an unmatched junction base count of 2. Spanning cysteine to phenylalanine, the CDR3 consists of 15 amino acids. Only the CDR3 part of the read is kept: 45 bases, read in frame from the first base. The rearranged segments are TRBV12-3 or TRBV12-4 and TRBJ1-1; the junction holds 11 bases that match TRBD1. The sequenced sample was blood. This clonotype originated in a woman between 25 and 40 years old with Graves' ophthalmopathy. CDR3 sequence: CASSSGTGGNTEAFF. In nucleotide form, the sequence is TGTGCCAGCAGTTCAGGGACAGGGGGGAACACTGAAGCTTTCTTT.